A selection of T cell receptor beta chains follows, all from one sample in a study of blood T cell repertoires in COVID-19. Method: immunoSEQ multiplex PCR; TCRdb's copy keeps in-frame clones and lacks some. Of 120,000 to 150,000 clones listed, around 84% are singletons. The sample was peripheral blood. These receptors originate from a man aged 30 to 45 with COVID-19, enrolled during active disease. CDR3s include the opening cysteine and the closing phenylalanine or tryptophan. A D gene is named only where the DNA matches it firmly. Some rows mark clone size as missing; the rest say once, few, many or name a class of expanded clone.

abundance	v_gene	j_gene	d_gene	CDR3nt	CDR3aa
-	TRBV7-9	TRBJ2-1	-	TGTGCCAGCAGCGGCCGGGGGTCGGAGGAGCAGTTCTTC	CASSGRGSEEQFF
many	TRBV7-2	TRBJ2-4	-	TGTGCCAGCAGCTATGGCGCGGGAACGGCCAAAAACATTCAGTACTTC	CASSYGAGTAKNIQYF
-	TRBV2	TRBJ1-2	TRBD1	TGTGCCAGCAGTATGGACAGGGGACGGTATGGCTACACCTTC	CASSMDRGRYGYTF
-	TRBV6-5	TRBJ1-5	-	TGTGCCAGCAGTTCCCAAAGGGGGAATCAGCCCCAGCATTTT	CASSSQRGNQPQHF
-	TRBV10-3	TRBJ2-1	TRBD1	TGTGCCATCACTCCTTCGGGACAGGACGAGCAGTTCTTC	CAITPSGQDEQFF
once	TRBV5-6	TRBJ2-1	-	TGTGCCAGCAGCCCGGGACACGTACTCTACAATGAGCAGTTCTTC	CASSPGHVLYNEQFF
-	TRBV19	TRBJ1-5	-	TGTGCCAGTAGTAAAGCCTTTTATCAGCCCCAGCATTTT	CASSKAFYQPQHF
-	TRBV11-2	TRBJ2-3	-	TGTGCCAGCAGCCCGGGTGTGGGGCCGGGCACAGATACGCAGTATTTT	CASSPGVGPGTDTQYF
-	TRBV6-5	TRBJ1-4	TRBD1	TGTGCCAGCTTTAAGGGGGCGGCAGGCGAAAAACTGTTTTTT	CASFKGAAGEKLFF
-	TRBV27	TRBJ1-2	TRBD1	TGTGCCAGCAGTTTATTCGGGACAGGGGCTAACTATGGCTACACCTTC	CASSLFGTGANYGYTF
-	TRBV18	TRBJ1-2	TRBD1	TGTGCCAGCTCTACCGGACAGGGGGCAAACTATGGCTACACCTTC	CASSTGQGANYGYTF
-	TRBV5-1	TRBJ2-7	TRBD2	TGCGCCAGCAGGGGCTCCGGGAGGTCGTTCGAGCAGTACTTC	CASRGSGRSFEQYF
-	TRBV29-1	TRBJ2-6	-	TGCAGCGTTGGCGCAGGGCAATCTGGGGCCAACGTCCTGACTTTC	CSVGAGQSGANVLTF
-	TRBV3-1/TRBV3-2	TRBJ2-1	TRBD2	TGTGCCAGCAGCCCGGGGGTGTTAGCGGGAGGGGATGAGCAGTTCTTC	CASSPGVLAGGDEQFF
-	TRBV6-5	TRBJ2-3	TRBD2	TGTGCCAGCACCCCGGGACTAGCGTGGGATACGCAGTATTTT	CASTPGLAWDTQYF
-	TRBV27	TRBJ2-7	TRBD1	TGTGCCAGCAGGCCCCGGGACAGGGGACGGGAGCAGTACTTC	CASRPRDRGREQYF
-	TRBV19	TRBJ1-6	-	TGTGCCAGTAGGATGGACAGCAGTAATTCACCCCTCCACTTT	CASRMDSSNSPLHF
-	TRBV9	TRBJ1-6	-	TGTGCCAGCAGCGCGCAATTGAACAGGGAATCACCCCTCCACTTT	CASSAQLNRESPLHF
-	TRBV30	TRBJ1-1	TRBD1	TGTGCCTGGATCTACGGGACAGGGGGCTCAACCACTGAAGCTTTCTTT	CAWIYGTGGSTTEAFF